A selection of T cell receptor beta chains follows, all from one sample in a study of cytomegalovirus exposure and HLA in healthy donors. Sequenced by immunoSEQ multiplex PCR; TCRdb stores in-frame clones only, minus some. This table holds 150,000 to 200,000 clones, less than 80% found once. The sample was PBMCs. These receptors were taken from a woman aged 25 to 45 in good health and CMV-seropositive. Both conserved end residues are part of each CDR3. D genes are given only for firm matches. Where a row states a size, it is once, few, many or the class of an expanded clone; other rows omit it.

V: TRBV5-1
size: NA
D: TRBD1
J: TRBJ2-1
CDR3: CASSLMTGDNEQFF
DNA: TGCGCCAGCAGCTTGATGACAGGGGATAATGAGCAGTTCTTC

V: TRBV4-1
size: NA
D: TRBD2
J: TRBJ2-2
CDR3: CASSRAGLAGPAGELFF
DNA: TGCGCCAGCAGCCGGGCGGGACTAGCGGGGCCGGCCGGGGAGCTGTTTTTT

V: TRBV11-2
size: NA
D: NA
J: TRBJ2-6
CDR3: CASSPTRIPGANVLTF
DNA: TGTGCCAGCAGCCCGACTAGAATTCCTGGGGCCAACGTCCTGACTTTC

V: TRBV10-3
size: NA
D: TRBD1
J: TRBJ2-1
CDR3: CAISESLGQGHNEQFF
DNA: TGTGCCATCAGTGAGTCGTTGGGACAGGGCCACAATGAGCAGTTCTTC

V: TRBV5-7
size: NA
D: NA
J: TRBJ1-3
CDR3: CASSGRGRVSGNTIYF
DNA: TGTGCCAGCAGCGGGAGAGGACGGGTCTCTGGAAACACCATATATTTT

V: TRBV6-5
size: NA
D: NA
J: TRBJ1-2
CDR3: CASRGGGPWGHYTF
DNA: TGTGCCAGCAGGGGGGGAGGGCCCTGGGGCCACTACACCTTC

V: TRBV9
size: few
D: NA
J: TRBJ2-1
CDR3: CASSVMTESHEQFF
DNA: TGTGCCAGCAGCGTAATGACAGAGAGCCATGAGCAGTTCTTC

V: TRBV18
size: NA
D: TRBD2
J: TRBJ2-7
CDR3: CASSLGLADTYEQYF
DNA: TGTGCCAGCTCGCTGGGACTAGCGGATACCTACGAGCAGTACTTC

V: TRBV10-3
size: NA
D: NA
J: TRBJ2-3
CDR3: CAIREGGRGYTDTQYF
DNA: TGTGCCATCAGGGAAGGCGGACGGGGTTACACAGATACGCAGTATTTT

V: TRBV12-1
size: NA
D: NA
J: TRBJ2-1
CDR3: CASSAAGLRDRGYNEQFF
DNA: TGTGCCAGCAGCGCTGCGGGGTTACGGGACAGGGGATACAATGAGCAGTTCTTC

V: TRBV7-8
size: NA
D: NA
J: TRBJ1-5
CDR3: CASSPGRVFQPQHF
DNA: TGTGCCAGCAGCCCAGGGCGAGTTTTTCAGCCCCAGCATTTT

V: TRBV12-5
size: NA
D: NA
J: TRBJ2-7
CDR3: CASGPPQGIHEQHF
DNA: TGTGCTAGTGGTCCCCCCCAGGGGATCCACGAGCAGCACTTC

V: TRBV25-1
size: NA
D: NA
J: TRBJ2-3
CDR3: CASSNEGGTDTQYF
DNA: TGTGCCAGCAGTAACGAGGGGGGCACAGATACGCAGTATTTT

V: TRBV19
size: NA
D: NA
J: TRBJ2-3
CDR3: CASSIGGRPMQYF
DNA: TGTGCCAGTAGTATAGGTGGCAGGCCTATGCAGTATTTT

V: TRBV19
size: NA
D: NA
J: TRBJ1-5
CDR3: CASSREGYNQPQHF
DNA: TGTGCCAGTAGTCGTGAGGGTTACAATCAGCCCCAGCATTTT

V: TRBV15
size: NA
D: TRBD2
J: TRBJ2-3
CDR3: CATSRAASGSTDTQYF
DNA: TGTGCCACCAGCAGAGCAGCTAGCGGGAGCACAGATACGCAGTATTTT

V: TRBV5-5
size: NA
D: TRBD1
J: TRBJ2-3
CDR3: CASSLRQGLTTDTQYF
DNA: TGTGCCAGCAGCTTACGACAGGGGCTGACCACAGATACGCAGTATTTT

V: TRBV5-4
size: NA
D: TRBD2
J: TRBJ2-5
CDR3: CASSKGPSGPVEETQYF
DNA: TGTGCCAGCAGCAAGGGTCCTAGCGGCCCGGTAGAAGAGACCCAGTACTTC

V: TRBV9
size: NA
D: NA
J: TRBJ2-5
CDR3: CASSVGISGGETQYF
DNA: TGTGCCAGCAGCGTAGGCATAAGTGGCGGAGAGACCCAGTACTTC

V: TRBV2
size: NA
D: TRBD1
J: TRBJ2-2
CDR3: CASRPGTATGELFF
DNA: TGTGCCAGCAGGCCCGGGACAGCTACCGGGGAGCTGTTTTTT

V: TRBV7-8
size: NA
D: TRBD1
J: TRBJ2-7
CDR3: CASSLTEDRGDSYEQYF
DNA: TGTGCCAGCAGCTTAACGGAGGACAGGGGAGACTCCTACGAGCAGTACTTC

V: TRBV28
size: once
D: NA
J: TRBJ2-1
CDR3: CASRPSGNEQFF
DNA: TGTGCCAGCCGGCCATCGGGCAATGAGCAGTTCTTC

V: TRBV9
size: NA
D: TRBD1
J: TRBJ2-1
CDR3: CASSVATGGYSYNEQFF
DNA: TGTGCCAGCAGCGTAGCTACAGGGGGTTACTCCTACAATGAGCAGTTCTTC

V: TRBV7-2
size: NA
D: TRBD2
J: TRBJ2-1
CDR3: CASSLSRGGLWFF
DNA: TGTGCCAGCAGCTTATCGCGGGGGGGCCTCTGGTTCTTC

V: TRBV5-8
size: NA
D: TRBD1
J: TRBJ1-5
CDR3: CATRDRGNQPQHF
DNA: TGTGCCACCCGGGACAGGGGAAACCAGCCCCAGCATTTT

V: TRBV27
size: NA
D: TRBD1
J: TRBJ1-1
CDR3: CASTLGQGGNTEAFF
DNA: TGTGCCAGCACCCTGGGACAGGGGGGGAACACTGAAGCTTTCTTT

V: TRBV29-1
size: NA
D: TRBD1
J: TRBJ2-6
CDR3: CSVTGGSPSGANVLTF
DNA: TGCAGCGTGACAGGGGGAAGTCCCTCTGGGGCCAACGTCCTGACTTTC

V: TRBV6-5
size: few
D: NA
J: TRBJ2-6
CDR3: CASSYVRSSGANVLTF
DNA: TGTGCCAGCAGTTACGTGCGGTCATCTGGGGCCAACGTCCTGACTTTC

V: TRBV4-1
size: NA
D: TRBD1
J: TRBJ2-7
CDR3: CASSQDYWTGGEQYF
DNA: TGCGCCAGCAGCCAAGACTATTGGACAGGGGGCGAGCAGTACTTC

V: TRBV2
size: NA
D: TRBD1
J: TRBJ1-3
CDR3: CASSEGTGNGNTIYF
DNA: TGTGCCAGCAGTGAAGGGACAGGGAATGGAAACACCATATATTTT

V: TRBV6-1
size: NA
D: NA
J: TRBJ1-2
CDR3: CAGSAGRTGNYGYTF
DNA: TGTGCCGGCAGTGCAGGGCGTACCGGCAACTATGGCTACACCTTC

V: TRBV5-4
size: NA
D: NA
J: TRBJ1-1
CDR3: CASSSSHEAFF
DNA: TGTGCCAGCAGTTCATCCCATGAAGCTTTCTTT

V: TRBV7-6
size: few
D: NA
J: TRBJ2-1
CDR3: CASSLVPRVGYEQFF
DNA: TGTGCCAGCAGCTTAGTTCCCAGGGTCGGGTATGAGCAGTTCTTC

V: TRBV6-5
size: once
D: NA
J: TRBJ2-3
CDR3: CASRTPGADTQYF
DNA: TGTGCCAGCAGAACTCCGGGGGCAGATACGCAGTATTTT

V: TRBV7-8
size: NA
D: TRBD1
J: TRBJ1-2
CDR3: CASSYHRGKRDYGYTF
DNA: TGTGCCAGCAGTTATCACAGGGGGAAAAGGGACTATGGCTACACCTTC

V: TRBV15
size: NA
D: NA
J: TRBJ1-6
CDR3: CATRTENNSPLHF
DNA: TGTGCCACCCGGACAGAAAATAATTCACCCCTCCACTTT

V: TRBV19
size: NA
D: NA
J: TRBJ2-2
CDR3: CASSIDPGLGLSGELFF
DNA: TGTGCCAGTAGTATAGATCCTGGGCTGGGGCTTTCCGGGGAGCTGTTTTTT

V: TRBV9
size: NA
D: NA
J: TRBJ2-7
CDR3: CASSVGAGRSYEQYF
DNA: TGTGCCAGCAGCGTAGGGGCTGGCAGATCCTACGAGCAGTACTTC

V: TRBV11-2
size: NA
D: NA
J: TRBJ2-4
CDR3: CASSLDDLGPAKNIQYF
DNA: TGTGCCAGCAGCTTAGATGACTTGGGGCCTGCCAAAAACATTCAGTACTTC

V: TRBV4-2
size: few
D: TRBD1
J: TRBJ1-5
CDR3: CASSQLDRDLNQPQHF
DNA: TGTGCCAGCAGCCAACTAGACAGGGACCTTAATCAGCCCCAGCATTTT

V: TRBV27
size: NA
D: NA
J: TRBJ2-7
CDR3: CASSLSSATSSYEQYF
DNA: TGTGCCAGCAGTTTATCGAGTGCCACGAGCTCCTACGAGCAGTACTTC

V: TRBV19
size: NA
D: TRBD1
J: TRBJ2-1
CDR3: CASTTGGNEQFF
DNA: TGTGCCAGCACCACAGGGGGCAATGAGCAGTTCTTC

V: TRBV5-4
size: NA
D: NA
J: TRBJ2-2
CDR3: CASSLTGTNTGELFF
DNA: TGTGCCAGCAGCTTGACAGGGACGAACACCGGGGAGCTGTTTTTT

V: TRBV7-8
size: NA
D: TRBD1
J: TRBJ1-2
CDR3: CASSLAGTGVAGYTF
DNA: TGTGCCAGCAGCTTAGCAGGGACAGGGGTTGCTGGCTACACCTTC

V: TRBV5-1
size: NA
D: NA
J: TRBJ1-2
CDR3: CASSLSNAGGRARRYTF
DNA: TGCGCCAGCAGCTTGTCGAATGCGGGGGGACGAGCGCGTCGCTACACCTTC

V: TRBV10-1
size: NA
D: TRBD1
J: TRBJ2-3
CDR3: CASNGQGTDTQYF
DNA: TGCGCCAGCAATGGACAGGGGACAGATACGCAGTATTTT

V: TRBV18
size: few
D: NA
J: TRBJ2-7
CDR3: CASSPRDIPYEQYF
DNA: TGTGCCAGCTCACCACGGGACATCCCCTACGAGCAGTACTTC

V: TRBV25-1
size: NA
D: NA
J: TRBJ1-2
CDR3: CASMGGAGELNYGYTF
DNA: TGTGCCAGCATGGGGGGGGCAGGGGAGCTTAACTATGGCTACACCTTC

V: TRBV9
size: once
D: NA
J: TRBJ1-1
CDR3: CASSPRPQGRGTEAFF
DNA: TGTGCCAGCAGCCCCCGACCCCAGGGTAGGGGCACTGAAGCTTTCTTT